The clone carrying this T cell receptor (beta chain) was observed a few times. Its antigen is unknown. A 5'RACE template-switching step, the method used to make TCR cDNA, added a universal primer site and UMIs. Each CDR3 protein is one row after TCRdb ran MiXCR on the 5' RACE reads. This sample yields around 310,000 distinct CDR3 sequences, of which roughly 4% are seen a single time; about 20% belongs to the top ten. This record belongs to a study of T cells after yellow fever vaccination. The wider study: In the case of low-cell-number fractions, SMART-Seq v4 Ultra Low Input was used for preparation.

Germline CDR1 reads SGHVS; CDR2 reads FNYEAQ. V lost 4 bases to trimming and J lost 9 bases, with 10 bases between them. The CDR3 is 12 amino acids. Study conclusions and caveats: Only a small proportion of the clonotypes turned up in both the CD4 and the CD8 compartments, likely arising from convergent recombination. After the booster, approximately 96% of CD4 and 88% of CD8 primary-response clones were re-detected.

The sequence derives from a man between 18 and 29 years old who received the YFV17D yellow fever vaccine. The specimen was PBMCs, collected on the day of the yellow fever booster vaccination. V and J are TRBV7-6 and TRBJ2-1, with D possibly TRBD2 on 6 matching bases. CDR3 coding DNA: TGTGCCAGCAGCTCAATGGGAGGTGAGCAGTTCTTC. This sequence encodes CASSSMGGEQFF.